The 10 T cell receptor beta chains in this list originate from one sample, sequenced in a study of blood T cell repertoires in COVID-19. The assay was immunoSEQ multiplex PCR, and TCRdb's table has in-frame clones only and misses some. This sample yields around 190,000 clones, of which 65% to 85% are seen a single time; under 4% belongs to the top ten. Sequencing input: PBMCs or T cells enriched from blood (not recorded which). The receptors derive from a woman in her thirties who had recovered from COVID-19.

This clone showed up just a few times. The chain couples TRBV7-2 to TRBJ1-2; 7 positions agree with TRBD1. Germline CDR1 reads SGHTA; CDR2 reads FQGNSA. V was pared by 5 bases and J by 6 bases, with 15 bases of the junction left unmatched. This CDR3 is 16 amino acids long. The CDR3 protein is CASSPVSGTAENGYTF. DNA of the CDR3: TGTGCCAGCAGCCCCGTCTCGGGGACAGCAGAGAATGGCTACACCTTC.

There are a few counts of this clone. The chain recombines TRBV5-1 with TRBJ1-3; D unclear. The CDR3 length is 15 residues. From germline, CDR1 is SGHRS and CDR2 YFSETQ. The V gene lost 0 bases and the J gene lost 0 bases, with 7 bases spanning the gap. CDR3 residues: CASSLALSSGNTIYF. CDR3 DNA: TGCGCCAGCAGCTTGGCCCTGAGCTCTGGAAACACCATATATTTT.

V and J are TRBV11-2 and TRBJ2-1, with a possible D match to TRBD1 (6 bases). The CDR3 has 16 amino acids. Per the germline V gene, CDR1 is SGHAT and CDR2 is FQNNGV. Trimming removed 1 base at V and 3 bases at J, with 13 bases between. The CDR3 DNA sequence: TGTGCCAGCAGCTTAGTTTACAGGGACCTCTACAATGAGCAGTTCTTC. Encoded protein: CASSLVYRDLYNEQFF.

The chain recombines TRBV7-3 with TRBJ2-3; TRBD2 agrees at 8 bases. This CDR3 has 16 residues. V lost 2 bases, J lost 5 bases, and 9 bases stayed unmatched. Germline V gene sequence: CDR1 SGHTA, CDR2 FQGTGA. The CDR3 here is CASSLRAGDRGDTQYF. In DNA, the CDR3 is TGTGCCAGCAGCTTACGAGCGGGAGACCGGGGAGATACGCAGTATTTT.

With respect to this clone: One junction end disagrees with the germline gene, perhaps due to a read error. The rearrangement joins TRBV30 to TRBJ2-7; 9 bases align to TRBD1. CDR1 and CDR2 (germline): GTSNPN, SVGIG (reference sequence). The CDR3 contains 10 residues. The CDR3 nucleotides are TGTGCCTGGGGGGACAGGGATCCTCACTTC. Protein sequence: CAWGDRDPHF.

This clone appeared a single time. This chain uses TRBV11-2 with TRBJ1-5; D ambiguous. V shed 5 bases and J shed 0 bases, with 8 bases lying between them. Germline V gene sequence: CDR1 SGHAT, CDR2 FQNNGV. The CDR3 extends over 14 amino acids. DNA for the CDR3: TGTGCCAGCAGCCCCGGGAGTAGCAATCAGCCCCAGCATTTT. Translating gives CASSPGSSNQPQHF. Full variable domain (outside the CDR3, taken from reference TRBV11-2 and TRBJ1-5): EAGVAQSPRYKIIEKRQSVAFWCNPISGHATLYWYQQILGQGPKLLIQFQNNGVVDDSQLPKDRFSAERLKGVDSTLKIQPAKLEDSAVYLCASSPGSSNQPQHFGDGTRLSIL.

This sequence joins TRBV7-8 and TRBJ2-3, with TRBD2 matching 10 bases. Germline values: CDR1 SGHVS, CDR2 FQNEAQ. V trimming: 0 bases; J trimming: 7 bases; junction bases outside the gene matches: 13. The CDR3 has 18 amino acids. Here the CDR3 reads CASSLADLALAGKNTQYF. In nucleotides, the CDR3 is TGTGCCAGCAGCTTAGCGGACCTGGCACTAGCGGGGAAAAATACGCAGTATTTT.

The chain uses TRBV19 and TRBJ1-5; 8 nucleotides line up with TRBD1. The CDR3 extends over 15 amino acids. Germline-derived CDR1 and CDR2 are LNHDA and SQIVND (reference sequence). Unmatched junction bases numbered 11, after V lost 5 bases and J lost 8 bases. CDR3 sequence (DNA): TGTGCCAGTAGTCCGACGGACAGGGCTGGGGAGCCCCAGCATTTT. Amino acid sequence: CASSPTDRAGEPQHF. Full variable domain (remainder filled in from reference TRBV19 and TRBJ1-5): DGGITQSPKYLFRKEGQNVTLSCEQNLNHDAMYWYRQDPGQGLRLIYYSQIVNDFQKGDIAEGYSVSREKKESFPLTVTSAQKNPTAFYLCASSPTDRAGEPQHFGDGTRLSIL.

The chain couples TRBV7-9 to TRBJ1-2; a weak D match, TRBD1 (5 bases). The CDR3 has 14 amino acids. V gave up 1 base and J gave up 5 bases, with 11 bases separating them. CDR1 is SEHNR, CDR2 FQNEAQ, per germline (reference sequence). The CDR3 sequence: CASSLVGVEYGYTF. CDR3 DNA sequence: TGTGCCAGCAGCTTAGTAGGGGTGGAGTATGGCTACACCTTC.

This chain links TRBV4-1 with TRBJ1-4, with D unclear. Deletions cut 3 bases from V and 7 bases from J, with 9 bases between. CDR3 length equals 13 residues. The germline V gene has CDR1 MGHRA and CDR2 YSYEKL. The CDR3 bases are TGCGCCAGCAGCCAGGAGGAGGTTGAAAAACTGTTTTTT. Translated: CASSQEEVEKLFF.